A selection of T cell receptor beta chains follows, all from one sample in a study of monozygotic twins with inflammatory bowel disease. TCRdb re-called the 5' RACE reads and shows each CDR3 protein once, DNA omitted. Listed are fewer than 450,000 distinct CDR3 sequences; 2.5% to 3% falls within the top ten. Sequenced material: blood. The receptors originated from a human donor with ulcerative colitis or Crohn's disease, or a healthy co-twin of an affected twin (not recorded which). Each CDR3 is given with its conserved first and last residue. Each record gives: CDR3 length, V gene, J gene, CDR3 protein.

cdr3_length: 13; v_call: TRBV29-1; j_call: TRBJ1-1; cdr3_aa: CSVERQVNTEAFF
cdr3_length: 13; v_call: TRBV5-1; j_call: TRBJ2-3; cdr3_aa: CASSLGITDTQYF
cdr3_length: 15; v_call: TRBV7-8; j_call: TRBJ1-2; cdr3_aa: CASSLQDGRRGGYTF
cdr3_length: 14; v_call: TRBV12-5; j_call: TRBJ1-5; cdr3_aa: CASGLSGDYQPQHF
cdr3_length: 14; v_call: TRBV20-1; j_call: TRBJ2-7; cdr3_aa: CSASLTGSVDEQYF
cdr3_length: 12; v_call: TRBV28; j_call: TRBJ2-7; cdr3_aa: CASRHVSAEQYF
cdr3_length: 16; v_call: TRBV10-3; j_call: TRBJ2-3; cdr3_aa: CAIRGGVDGYTDTQYF
cdr3_length: 14; v_call: TRBV10-3; j_call: TRBJ2-7; cdr3_aa: CAISERDYSYEQYF
cdr3_length: 14; v_call: TRBV19; j_call: TRBJ2-7; cdr3_aa: CASSTDGKTYEQYF
cdr3_length: 17; v_call: TRBV4-3; j_call: TRBJ2-7; cdr3_aa: CASSQDSAFGRAYEQYF
cdr3_length: 14; v_call: TRBV12-3/TRBV12-4; j_call: TRBJ2-5; cdr3_aa: CASSRYREGETQYF
cdr3_length: 18; v_call: TRBV1; j_call: TRBJ2-2; cdr3_aa: CTSSLGSSAGGDPGELFF
cdr3_length: 15; v_call: TRBV6-5; j_call: TRBJ2-7; cdr3_aa: CASSNGQWSSYEQYF
cdr3_length: 13; v_call: TRBV29-1; j_call: TRBJ2-1; cdr3_aa: CSVTRGASDEQFF
cdr3_length: 14; v_call: TRBV3-1; j_call: TRBJ1-1; cdr3_aa: CASSQEWGGTEAFF
cdr3_length: 12; v_call: TRBV6-5; j_call: TRBJ1-1; cdr3_aa: CASTDGGTEAFF
cdr3_length: 15; v_call: TRBV28; j_call: TRBJ2-3; cdr3_aa: CASRQTSGEVDTQYF
cdr3_length: 13; v_call: TRBV7-6; j_call: TRBJ2-2; cdr3_aa: CASSLRPTGELFF
cdr3_length: 19; v_call: TRBV9; j_call: TRBJ2-7; cdr3_aa: CASSVAAGTTGGMGYEQYF
cdr3_length: 13; v_call: TRBV20-1; j_call: TRBJ2-1; cdr3_aa: CSARDVVVGEQFF
cdr3_length: 18; v_call: TRBV9; j_call: TRBJ2-1; cdr3_aa: CASSVVGTSGGNYNEQFF
cdr3_length: 15; v_call: TRBV7-7; j_call: TRBJ2-2; cdr3_aa: CASSSGTGLAGELFF
cdr3_length: 15; v_call: TRBV6-2/TRBV6-3; j_call: TRBJ2-2; cdr3_aa: CASSYIHWNTGELFF
cdr3_length: 15; v_call: TRBV20-1; j_call: TRBJ1-5; cdr3_aa: CSAARTGNGDSAQHF
cdr3_length: 15; v_call: TRBV4-3; j_call: TRBJ2-2; cdr3_aa: CASSQELREGGELFF
cdr3_length: 16; v_call: TRBV12-3/TRBV12-4; j_call: TRBJ1-5; cdr3_aa: CASSPLSPYSNQPQHF
cdr3_length: 14; v_call: TRBV6-2/TRBV6-3; j_call: TRBJ2-4; cdr3_aa: CASTSTGRRDIQYF
cdr3_length: 12; v_call: TRBV10-3; j_call: TRBJ2-5; cdr3_aa: CAIGSLQETQYF
cdr3_length: 13; v_call: TRBV29-1; j_call: TRBJ1-3; cdr3_aa: CSVGGHSGNTIYF
cdr3_length: 13; v_call: TRBV29-1; j_call: TRBJ2-7; cdr3_aa: CSVEVDSSYEQYF
cdr3_length: 14; v_call: TRBV27; j_call: TRBJ2-7; cdr3_aa: CASKPRVLSYEQYF
cdr3_length: 12; v_call: TRBV29-1; j_call: TRBJ2-1; cdr3_aa: CSVDRDHNEQFF
cdr3_length: 12; v_call: TRBV24-1; j_call: TRBJ1-1; cdr3_aa: CATSDYGFEAFF
cdr3_length: 15; v_call: TRBV30; j_call: TRBJ1-5; cdr3_aa: CAWSMGVQSNQPQHF
cdr3_length: 12; v_call: TRBV5-1; j_call: TRBJ2-1; cdr3_aa: CASSLVGDEQFF
cdr3_length: 15; v_call: TRBV10-2; j_call: TRBJ1-2; cdr3_aa: CASSFGDRDIYGYTF
cdr3_length: 17; v_call: TRBV20-1; j_call: TRBJ1-6; cdr3_aa: CSARDRGGSSYNSPLHF
cdr3_length: 14; v_call: TRBV2; j_call: TRBJ1-6; cdr3_aa: CASRRTGANSPLHF
cdr3_length: 16; v_call: TRBV5-5; j_call: TRBJ2-3; cdr3_aa: CASNPTDHASTDTQYF
cdr3_length: 14; v_call: TRBV20-1; j_call: TRBJ1-1; cdr3_aa: CSARSPRRDTEAFF
cdr3_length: 13; v_call: TRBV7-9; j_call: TRBJ2-1; cdr3_aa: CASSPTTYNEQFF
cdr3_length: 16; v_call: TRBV6-2/TRBV6-3; j_call: TRBJ1-5; cdr3_aa: CASSTRDRGRYQPQHF
cdr3_length: 15; v_call: TRBV7-2; j_call: TRBJ2-3; cdr3_aa: CASSQAGAGEHTQYF
cdr3_length: 12; v_call: TRBV27; j_call: TRBJ1-1; cdr3_aa: CASRERQGAAFF
cdr3_length: 15; v_call: TRBV7-3; j_call: TRBJ2-7; cdr3_aa: CASSLGRGQNYEQYF
cdr3_length: 14; v_call: TRBV7-9; j_call: TRBJ1-6; cdr3_aa: CASSPREGVSPLHF
cdr3_length: 15; v_call: TRBV7-6; j_call: TRBJ1-1; cdr3_aa: CASSLAGVKDTEAFF
cdr3_length: 16; v_call: TRBV5-1; j_call: TRBJ1-2; cdr3_aa: CASSSNPGQGADGYTF
cdr3_length: 16; v_call: TRBV3-1; j_call: TRBJ2-5; cdr3_aa: CASSQDQGQLQETQYF
cdr3_length: 14; v_call: TRBV29-1; j_call: TRBJ2-5; cdr3_aa: CSAGTGDVQETQYF
cdr3_length: 14; v_call: TRBV12-3/TRBV12-4; j_call: TRBJ2-7; cdr3_aa: CASSWAVAGDEQYF
cdr3_length: 12; v_call: TRBV7-2; j_call: TRBJ2-1; cdr3_aa: CATRDAYNELFF